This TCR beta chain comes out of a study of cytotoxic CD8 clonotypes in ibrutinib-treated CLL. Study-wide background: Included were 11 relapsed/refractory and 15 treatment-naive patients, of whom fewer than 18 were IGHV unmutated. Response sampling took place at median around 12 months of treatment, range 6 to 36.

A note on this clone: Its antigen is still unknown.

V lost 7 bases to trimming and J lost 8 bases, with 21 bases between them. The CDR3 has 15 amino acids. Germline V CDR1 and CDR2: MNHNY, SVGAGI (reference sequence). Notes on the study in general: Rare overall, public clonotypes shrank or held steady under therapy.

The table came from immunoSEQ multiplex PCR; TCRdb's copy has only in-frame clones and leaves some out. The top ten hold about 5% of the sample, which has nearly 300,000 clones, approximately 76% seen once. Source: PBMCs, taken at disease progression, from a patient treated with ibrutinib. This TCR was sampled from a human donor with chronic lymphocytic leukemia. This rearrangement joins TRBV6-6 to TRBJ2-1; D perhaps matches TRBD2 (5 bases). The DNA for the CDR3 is TGTGCCAGCACCTATGGCGGGCCAGGAGGCGATGAGCAGTTCTTC. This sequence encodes CASTYGGPGGDEQFF.